The T cell receptor beta chain described here comes from a study of tumor-infiltrating lymphocytes in localized non-small cell lung cancer. Germline assignment: CDR1 MGHDK and CDR2 SYGVNS. This CDR3 spans 12 amino acids. V was clipped by 5 bases and J by 2 bases, with 4 bases between them. Findings and caveats of the study: Higher tumor T cell infiltration than in uninvolved lung was supported by TCRbeta sequencing. Not all patients were TCR sequenced, owing to tissue quantity.

On this clone: The antigen is undetermined.

Sequencing used immunoSEQ multiplex PCR; TCRdb keeps in-frame clones, though not all of them. The sample includes under 9,500 clones, almost 85% of them seen just once. This chain joins TRBV25-1 and TRBJ1-5, with D hard to call. The sequence came from a human donor with non-small cell lung cancer. The specimen sequenced was uninvolved lung tissue not adjacent to the tumor. The CDR3 nucleotides read TGTGCCAGCAGTTGGGGCAATCAGCCCCAGCATTTT. This translates into CASSWGNQPQHF. Full variable domain (remainder filled in from reference TRBV25-1 and TRBJ1-5): EADIYQTPRYLVIGTGKKITLECSQTMGHDKMYWYQQDPGMELHLIHYSYGVNSTEKGDLSSESTVSRIRTEHFPLTLESARPSHTSQYLCASSWGNQPQHFGDGTRLSIL.